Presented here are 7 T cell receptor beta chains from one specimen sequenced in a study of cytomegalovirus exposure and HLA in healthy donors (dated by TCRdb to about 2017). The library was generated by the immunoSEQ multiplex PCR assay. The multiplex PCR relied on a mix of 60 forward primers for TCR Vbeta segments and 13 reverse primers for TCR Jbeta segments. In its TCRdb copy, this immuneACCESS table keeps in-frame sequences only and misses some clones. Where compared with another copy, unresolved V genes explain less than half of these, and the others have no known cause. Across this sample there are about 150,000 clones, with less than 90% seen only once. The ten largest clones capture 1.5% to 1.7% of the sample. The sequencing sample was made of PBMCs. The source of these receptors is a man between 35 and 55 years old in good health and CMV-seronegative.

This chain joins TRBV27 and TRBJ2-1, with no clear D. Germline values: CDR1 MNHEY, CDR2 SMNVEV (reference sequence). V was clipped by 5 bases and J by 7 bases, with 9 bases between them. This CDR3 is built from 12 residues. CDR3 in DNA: TGTGCCAGCAGTCCAACTCGTAATGAGCAGTTCTTC. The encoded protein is CASSPTRNEQFF.

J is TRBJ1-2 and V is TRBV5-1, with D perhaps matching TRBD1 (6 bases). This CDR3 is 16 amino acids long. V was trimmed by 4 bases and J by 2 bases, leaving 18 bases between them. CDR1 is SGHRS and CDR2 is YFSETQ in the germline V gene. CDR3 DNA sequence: TGCGCCAGCAGCAGGACAGCGGAAACCTTAAACTATGGCTACACCTTC. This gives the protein CASSRTAETLNYGYTF.

CDR3 sequence (DNA): TGCGCCAGCAGCCAAGATAGAGGTCAGGGGACTGGAAACACCATATATTTT. This gives the protein CASSQDRGQGTGNTIYF. The chain has TRBV4-3 and TRBJ1-3; D might be TRBD1 (6 bases). The CDR3 extends over 17 amino acids. V was trimmed by 0 bases and J by 2 bases, leaving 14 bases between them. Per germline, CDR1 LGHNA and CDR2 YSLEER.

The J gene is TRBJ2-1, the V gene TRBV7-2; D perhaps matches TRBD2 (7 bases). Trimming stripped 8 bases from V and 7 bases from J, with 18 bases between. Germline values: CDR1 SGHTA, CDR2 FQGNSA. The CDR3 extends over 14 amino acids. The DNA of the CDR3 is TGTGCCAGCGGGCAGGGGCGGGAGTGGAATGAGCAGTTCTTC. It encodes CASGQGREWNEQFF.

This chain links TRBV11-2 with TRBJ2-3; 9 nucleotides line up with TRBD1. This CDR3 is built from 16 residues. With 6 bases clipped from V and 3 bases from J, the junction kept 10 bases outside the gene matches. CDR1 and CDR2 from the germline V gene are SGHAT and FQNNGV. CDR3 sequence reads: CASSSPGTGFTDTQYF. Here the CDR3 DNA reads TGTGCCAGCAGTTCTCCCGGGACAGGGTTTACAGATACGCAGTATTTT.

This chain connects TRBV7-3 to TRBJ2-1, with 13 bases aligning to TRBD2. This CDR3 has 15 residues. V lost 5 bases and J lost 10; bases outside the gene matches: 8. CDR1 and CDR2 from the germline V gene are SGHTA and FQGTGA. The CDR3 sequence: CASSIGTSGVGEQFF. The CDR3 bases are TGTGCCAGCAGCATCGGGACTAGCGGGGTCGGGGAGCAGTTCTTC.

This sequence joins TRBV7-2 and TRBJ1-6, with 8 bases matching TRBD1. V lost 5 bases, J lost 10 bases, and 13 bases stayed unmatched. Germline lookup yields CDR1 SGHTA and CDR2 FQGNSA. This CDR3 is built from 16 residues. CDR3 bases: TGTGCCAGCAGCAGCAGCCAGGGGGCCGTAGGGTCACCCCTCCACTTT. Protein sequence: CASSSSQGAVGSPLHF.